This T cell receptor beta chain was recovered during a study of spatial heterogeneity in lung cancer. For the study at large: The study observed each unique TCR and UMI combination more than ten times on average in raw reads.

This clonotype has only a few counts. The CDR3 runs 16 residues. V dropped 5 bases and J dropped 6; count of bases not matched to a gene: 13. Looked up from germline, CDR1 is KGHSH and CDR2 is LQKENI. Noted time point: blood at routine non-recurrence follow-up after resection. Unsorted whole RNA of tumor, nontumor lung or frozen PBMC was sequenced. In TCRdb, the 5' RACE reads were re-called with MiXCR into one record per CDR3 protein. This repertoire shows 25,000 to 30,000 distinct CDR3 sequences, around 6% found once; its top ten account for 22%. The sequence was collected from a male donor with early-stage non-small cell lung cancer. Sequences were derived from PBMCs, sampled at follow-up. The chain combines TRBV18 with TRBJ1-2, with 9 positions matching TRBD1. The CDR3 sequence: CASSNRNRGRIDGYTF. The CDR3, as DNA: TGTGCCAGCTCAAATAGAAACAGGGGGCGCATCGATGGCTACACCTTC.